Sequencing of this TCR beta chain was carried out in a study of T cell repertoires in cytomegalovirus infection. General study points: The study found HLA-C-restricted CMV-specific TCR beta clonotypes dominating the ex vivo response.

Turning to this clonotype: Its matching antigen is unknown.

The germline V gene has CDR1 SGHTA and CDR2 FQGNSA. The CDR3 is 17 amino acids. Between the trimmed V and J ends, which lost 0 bases and 2 bases, there was a span of 14 bases. TCRdb recomputed calls from the reads with MiXCR, one row per CDR3 protein. The profile shows hundreds of thousands of distinct CDR3 sequences, about 30% of them singletons. The genes are TRBV7-2 and TRBJ2-4; a weak D match, TRBD2 (6 bases). Specimen: cultured PBMCs, collected from culture after CMV antigen stimulation. The sequence came from a human donor in good health (CMV status not recorded). Some clones in this sample may be carry-over from other donors' samples. The CDR3 reads CASSLATGRGTKNIQYF. DNA of the CDR3: TGTGCCAGCAGCTTAGCGACGGGCCGGGGGACCAAAAACATTCAGTACTTC.